This TCR beta chain emerged from a study of control samples from healthy donors and cancer patients. Data came from immunoSEQ multiplex PCR; TCRdb stores just in-frame clones and leaves some out. The table records more than 110,000 clones, 80% to 95% of them present only once. The V end was cut by 2 bases, the J end by 3 bases, with 13 bases between. The CDR3 is 15 amino acids. CDR1 is LGHDT and CDR2 is YNNKEL in the germline V gene (reference sequence). The sample consisted of blood. The sequence derives from a man younger than 45 in good health. V usage is TRBV3-1 (or the pseudogene TRBV3-2) and J usage is TRBJ1-2; perhaps TRBD1 as D (6 bases). Written as DNA, the CDR3 is TGTGCCAGCAGCCAATCAGACAGGACCTACTATGGCTACACCTTC. Amino acid sequence: CASSQSDRTYYGYTF.